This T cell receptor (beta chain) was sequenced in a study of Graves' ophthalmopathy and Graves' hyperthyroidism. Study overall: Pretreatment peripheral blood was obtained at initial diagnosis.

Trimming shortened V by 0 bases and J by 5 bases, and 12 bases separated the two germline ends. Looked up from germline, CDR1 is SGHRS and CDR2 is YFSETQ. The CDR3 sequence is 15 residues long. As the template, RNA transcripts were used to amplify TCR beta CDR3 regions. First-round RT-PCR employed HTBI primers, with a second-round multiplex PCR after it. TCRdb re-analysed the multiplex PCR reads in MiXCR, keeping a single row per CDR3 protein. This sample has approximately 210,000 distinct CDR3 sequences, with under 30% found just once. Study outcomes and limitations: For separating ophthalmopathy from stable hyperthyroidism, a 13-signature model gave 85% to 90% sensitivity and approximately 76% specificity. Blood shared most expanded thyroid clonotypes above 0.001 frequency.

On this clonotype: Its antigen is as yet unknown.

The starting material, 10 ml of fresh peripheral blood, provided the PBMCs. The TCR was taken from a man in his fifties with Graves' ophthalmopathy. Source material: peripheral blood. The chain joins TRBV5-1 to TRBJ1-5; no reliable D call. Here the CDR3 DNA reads TGCGCCAGCAGCTTGGGCCCCAGGAGCCATCAGCCCCAGCATTTT. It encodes CASSLGPRSHQPQHF.